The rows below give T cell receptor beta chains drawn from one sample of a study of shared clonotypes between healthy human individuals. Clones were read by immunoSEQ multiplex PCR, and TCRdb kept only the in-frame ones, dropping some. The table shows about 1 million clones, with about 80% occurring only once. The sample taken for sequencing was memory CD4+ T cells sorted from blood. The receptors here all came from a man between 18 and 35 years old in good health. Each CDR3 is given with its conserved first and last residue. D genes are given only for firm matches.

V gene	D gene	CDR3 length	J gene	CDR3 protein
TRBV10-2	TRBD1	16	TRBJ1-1	CASRDGTGHMNTEAFF
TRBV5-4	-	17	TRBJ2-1	CASSLSSGGDNYNEQFF
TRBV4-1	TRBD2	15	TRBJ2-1	CASSLGTSGNNEQFF
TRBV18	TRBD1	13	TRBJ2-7	CASSQDRGYEQYF
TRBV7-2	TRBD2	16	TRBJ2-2	CASHRPGTRNAGELFF
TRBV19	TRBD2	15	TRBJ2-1	CASSIVAREGREQFF
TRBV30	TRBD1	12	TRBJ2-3	CAGGQFTDTQYF
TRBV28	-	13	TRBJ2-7	CASSLGGVYEQYF
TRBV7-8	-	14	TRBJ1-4	CASSSRGADEKLFF
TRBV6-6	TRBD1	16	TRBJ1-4	CASSFPGQGNNEKLFF
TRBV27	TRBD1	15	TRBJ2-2	CASSPGQGAGGELFF
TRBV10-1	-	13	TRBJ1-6	CASSAGISSPLHF
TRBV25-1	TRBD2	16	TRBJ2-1	CASSEYSTSGQGEQFF
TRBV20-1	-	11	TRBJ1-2	CSARDPYGYTF
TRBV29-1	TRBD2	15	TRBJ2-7	CSVEWTSGSTYEQYF
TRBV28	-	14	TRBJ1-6	CASSGRGARSPLHF
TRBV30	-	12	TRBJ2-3	CAWSIQGDTQYF
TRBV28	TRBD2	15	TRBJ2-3	CASSLAGGGADTQYF